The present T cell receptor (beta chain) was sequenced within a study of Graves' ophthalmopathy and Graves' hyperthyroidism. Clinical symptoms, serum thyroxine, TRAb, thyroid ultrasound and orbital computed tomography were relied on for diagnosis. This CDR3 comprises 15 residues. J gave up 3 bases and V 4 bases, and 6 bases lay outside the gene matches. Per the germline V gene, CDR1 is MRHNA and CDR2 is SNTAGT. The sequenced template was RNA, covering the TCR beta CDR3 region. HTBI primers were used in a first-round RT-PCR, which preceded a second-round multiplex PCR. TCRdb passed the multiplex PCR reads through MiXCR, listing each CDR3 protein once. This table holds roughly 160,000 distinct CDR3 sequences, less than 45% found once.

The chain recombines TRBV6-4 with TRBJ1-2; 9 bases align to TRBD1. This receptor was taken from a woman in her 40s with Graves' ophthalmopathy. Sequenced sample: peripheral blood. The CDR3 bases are TGTGCCAGCAGTGCCACTTGGACAGGGGACTATGGCTACACCTTC. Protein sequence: CASSATWTGDYGYTF.